This is a list of T cell receptor beta chains from one sample in a study of immune evolution from preneoplasia to lung adenocarcinoma. TCRdb's table, derived via immunoSEQ multiplex PCR, lists solely in-frame clones and lacks some. The sample has roughly 8,100 clones; about 86% are singletons. Sequencing was done on a sample of FFPE invasive lung adenocarcinoma tissue. These receptors originate from a person between 50 and 60 years old with lung adenocarcinoma. Both conserved end residues are part of each CDR3. The order of the fields is D gene, clone size, J gene, V gene, CDR3 protein, CDR3 DNA. The D gene is left open where the match is weak. Expanded clones get a size class; other rows say once, few or many, or leave the size out.

. | . | TRBJ1-5 | TRBV30 | CAWSKGGNQPQHF | TGTGCCTGGAGTAAAGGGGGCAATCAGCCCCAGCATTTT
. | . | TRBJ2-3 | TRBV18 | CASSPPNSLTDTQYF | TGTGCCAGCTCACCACCGAATAGCCTCACAGATACGCAGTATTTT
TRBD2 | . | TRBJ2-1 | TRBV28 | CASRPLGLAGANEQFF | TGTGCCAGCAGACCCCTGGGACTAGCGGGAGCCAATGAGCAGTTCTTC
. | . | TRBJ2-3 | TRBV9 | CASSAAWTSDTQYF | TGTGCCAGCAGCGCGGCCTGGACTTCAGATACGCAGTATTTT
. | few | TRBJ2-7 | TRBV10-3 | CAISDGRGQMVEQYF | TGTGCCATCAGTGATGGGAGGGGGCAAATGGTCGAGCAGTACTTC
. | . | TRBJ2-1 | TRBV30 | CAWSWGPTSYNEQFF | TGTGCCTGGAGCTGGGGGCCTACGTCCTACAATGAGCAGTTCTTC
. | . | TRBJ2-7 | TRBV29-1 | CSVLIAYEQYF | TGCAGCGTTTTGATCGCCTACGAGCAGTACTTC
TRBD1 | . | TRBJ1-3 | TRBV29-1 | CSVEVGDRVNTIYF | TGCAGCGTTGAAGTAGGGGACAGGGTAAACACCATATATTTT
TRBD2 | . | TRBJ2-4 | TRBV6-5 | CASSYSGGAGKNIQYF | TGTGCCAGCAGTTACTCGGGAGGGGCAGGCAAAAACATTCAGTACTTC
. | . | TRBJ1-1 | TRBV5-6 | CASSLYLNTEAFF | TGTGCCAGCAGCTTGTATCTGAACACTGAAGCTTTCTTT
TRBD1 | . | TRBJ2-7 | TRBV30 | CAWSITGTGSGEQYF | TGTGCCTGGAGTATAACCGGGACAGGGAGCGGCGAGCAGTACTTC
. | . | TRBJ2-1 | TRBV6-1 | CASSKGVYDNEQFF | TGTGCCAGCAGTAAAGGAGTGTATGACAATGAGCAGTTCTTC
. | once | TRBJ2-7 | TRBV5-1 | CASNPSLGEAYEQYF | TGCGCCAGCAATCCCTCTTTGGGGGAGGCCTACGAGCAGTACTTC
TRBD1 | . | TRBJ1-1 | TRBV28 | CASSLPGAGGMNTEAFF | TGTGCCAGCAGTTTACCCGGGGCAGGGGGGATGAACACTGAAGCTTTCTTT
. | . | TRBJ2-2 | TRBV5-6 | CASSFGSGELFF | TGTGCCAGCAGCTTTGGGTCCGGGGAGCTGTTTTTT
TRBD1 | once | TRBJ1-2 | TRBV28 | CASRGTGRRGGYTF | TGTGCCAGCAGGGGGACAGGGAGAAGAGGCGGCTACACCTTC
TRBD1 | . | TRBJ2-7 | TRBV19 | CASSLTGTGDYEQYF | TGTGCCAGTAGCCTAACCGGGACAGGGGACTACGAGCAGTACTTC
TRBD1 | . | TRBJ2-5 | TRBV11-2 | CASSLMSAGQGETQYF | TGTGCCAGCAGCTTAATGTCCGCGGGACAGGGAGAGACCCAGTACTTC
. | . | TRBJ2-5 | TRBV29-1 | CSVEVTRGRETQYF | TGCAGCGTTGAAGTGACGCGGGGGCGCGAGACCCAGTACTTC
. | . | TRBJ1-5 | TRBV7-8 | CASSGGAKQPQHF | TGTGCCAGCAGCGGAGGGGCCAAACAGCCCCAGCATTTT
. | . | TRBJ1-2 | TRBV5-5 | CASSLERGIGYGYTF | TGTGCCAGCAGCTTGGAGAGAGGGATCGGCTATGGCTACACCTTC
. | . | TRBJ1-1 | TRBV29-1 | CSATLGGTGNTEAFF | TGCAGCGCCACTCTGGGCGGGACGGGGAACACTGAAGCTTTCTTT
TRBD1 | . | TRBJ1-1 | TRBV28 | CASSKSGQGGTEAFF | TGTGCCAGCAGTAAGTCAGGACAGGGGGGGACTGAAGCTTTCTTT
TRBD1 | once | TRBJ2-3 | TRBV28 | CASSPQGADTQYF | TGTGCCAGCAGCCCGCAGGGGGCGGATACGCAGTATTTT
. | . | TRBJ1-3 | TRBV28 | CASSLWRGEDTIYF | TGTGCCAGCAGTTTATGGAGGGGGGAGGACACCATATATTTT
. | . | TRBJ1-5 | TRBV27 | CASSAETGTYSNQPQHF | TGTGCCAGCAGTGCAGAGACCGGGACATATAGCAATCAGCCCCAGCATTTT
TRBD1 | few | TRBJ1-5 | TRBV10-3 | CAISGGDRNQPQHF | TGTGCCATCAGTGGGGGGGACAGAAATCAGCCCCAGCATTTT
. | . | TRBJ1-4 | TRBV29-1 | CSVEGTQGNEKLFF | TGCAGCGTTGAAGGCACCCAGGGGAATGAAAAACTGTTTTTT
. | . | TRBJ2-2 | TRBV18 | CASSPGTHTGELFF | TGTGCCAGCTCACCCGGGACACACACCGGGGAGCTGTTTTTT
. | . | TRBJ1-1 | TRBV9 | CASSVGSGNTEAFF | TGTGCCAGCAGCGTGGGTTCAGGGAACACTGAAGCTTTCTTT
TRBD1 | once | TRBJ1-2 | TRBV5-1 | CASSTGDRAGYTF | TGCGCCAGCAGCACGGGGGACAGGGCGGGCTACACCTTC
. | . | TRBJ1-2 | TRBV7-9 | CASSSELGGYTF | TGTGCCAGCAGCTCCGAATTGGGGGGCTACACCTTC
. | . | TRBJ2-5 | TRBV7-3 | CASSLSFQETQYF | TGTGCCAGCAGCTTGAGTTTCCAAGAGACCCAGTACTTC
TRBD1 | . | TRBJ2-7 | TRBV5-4 | CASSSRQGAQQYF | TGTGCCAGCAGCTCCCGGCAGGGGGCTCAGCAGTACTTC
TRBD1 | . | TRBJ1-2 | TRBV19 | CASTPTQGAYGYTF | TGTGCCAGTACCCCTACCCAGGGGGCCTATGGCTACACCTTC
. | . | TRBJ2-7 | TRBV9 | CASSADGLRGRYEQYF | TGTGCCAGCAGCGCCGACGGACTCAGGGGCCGTTACGAGCAGTACTTC
TRBD2 | . | TRBJ2-1 | TRBV11-2 | CASSLAGGSYNEQFF | TGTGCCAGCAGCTTAGCTGGCGGGAGCTACAATGAGCAGTTCTTC
. | . | TRBJ1-5 | TRBV27 | CASIVSNQPQHF | TGTGCCAGCATCGTCAGCAATCAGCCCCAGCATTTT
. | . | TRBJ1-3 | TRBV7-9 | CASSFSGRVTGNTIYF | TGTGCCAGCAGCTTCTCGGGCAGGGTGACTGGAAACACCATATATTTT
. | few | TRBJ2-1 | TRBV29-1 | CSVERQQSNEQFF | TGCAGCGTTGAGCGACAGCAAAGTAATGAGCAGTTCTTC
. | . | TRBJ1-6 | TRBV16 | CASSLPGGSPLHF | TGTGCCAGCAGCCTGCCGGGAGGGTCACCCCTCCACTTT
TRBD1 | . | TRBJ1-1 | TRBV19 | CASSRTGGRTEAFF | TGTGCCAGTAGTAGGACAGGGGGGAGGACTGAAGCTTTCTTT
. | few | TRBJ1-2 | TRBV7-9 | CASSLDPQIRYGYTF | TGTGCCAGCAGCTTAGATCCCCAGATCCGCTATGGCTACACCTTC
TRBD1 | . | TRBJ1-1 | TRBV5-1 | CASSLVGTGLRNTEAFF | TGCGCCAGCAGCTTGGTTGGGACAGGGTTAAGGAACACTGAAGCTTTCTTT
TRBD1 | . | TRBJ1-1 | TRBV4-2 | CASSQVGQARTEAFF | TGTGCCAGCAGCCAAGTAGGACAGGCGCGCACTGAAGCTTTCTTT
. | . | TRBJ2-2 | TRBV5-5 | CASSQDSYNTGELFF | TGTGCCAGCAGCCAAGACAGCTACAACACCGGGGAGCTGTTTTTT
. | . | TRBJ2-5 | TRBV6-1 | CASSGGWRVKETQYF | TGTGCCAGCAGTGGTGGCTGGAGGGTGAAAGAGACCCAGTACTTC